The 3 T cell receptor beta chains presented below share a single source sample, sequenced in a study of blood T cell repertoires in COVID-19. The protocol was immunoSEQ multiplex PCR, while the TCRdb copy is restricted to in-frame clones and leaves out a portion. Found here are roughly 250,000 clones, roughly 82% of them singletons; the top ten hold approximately 2.1%. Sequencing was performed on PBMCs or T cells enriched from blood (not recorded which). These receptors all stem from a woman in her forties or fifties who had recovered from COVID-19.

The chain combines TRBV3-1 (or the pseudogene TRBV3-2) with TRBJ2-5; TRBD2 matches at 13 bases. The CDR3 sequence is 13 residues long. Germline V gives CDR1 LGHDT, CDR2 YNNKEL (reference sequence). The V and J ends lost 8 bases and 7 bases, in that order; junction bases with no gene match: 4. The CDR3 protein is CASLGLAGATQYF. The CDR3 DNA sequence: TGTGCCAGCTTAGGACTAGCGGGAGCGACCCAGTACTTC.

The chain carries TRBV28 and TRBJ1-2; TRBD1 is a possible D gene (5 bases). Trimming pared 6 bases from V and 1 base from J, leaving 15 bases between. There are 15 residues in the CDR3. Germline CDR1 and CDR2: MDHEN and SYDVKM. CDR3 in DNA: TGTGCCAGCAGCCCTCCCCGGGGGAGTAACTATGGCTACACCTTC. This encodes CASSPPRGSNYGYTF.

The gene calls are TRBV9 and TRBJ1-1; D perhaps matches TRBD1 (6 bases). The CDR3 consists of 17 residues. Germline assignment: CDR1 SGDLS and CDR2 YYNGEE. Trimming removed 4 bases at V and 1 base at J, with 20 bases between. Here the CDR3 reads CASSPYSNRVGNTEAFF. The CDR3 DNA follows: TGTGCCAGCAGCCCATACTCAAACAGGGTCGGGAACACTGAAGCTTTCTTT. The complete variable domain, with remaining parts taken from reference TRBV9 and TRBJ1-1, reads DSGVTQTPKHLITATGQRVTLRCSPRSGDLSVYWYQQSLDQGLQFLIQYYNGEERAKGNILERFSAQQFPDLHSELNLSSLELGDSALYFCASSPYSNRVGNTEAFFGQGTRLTVV.